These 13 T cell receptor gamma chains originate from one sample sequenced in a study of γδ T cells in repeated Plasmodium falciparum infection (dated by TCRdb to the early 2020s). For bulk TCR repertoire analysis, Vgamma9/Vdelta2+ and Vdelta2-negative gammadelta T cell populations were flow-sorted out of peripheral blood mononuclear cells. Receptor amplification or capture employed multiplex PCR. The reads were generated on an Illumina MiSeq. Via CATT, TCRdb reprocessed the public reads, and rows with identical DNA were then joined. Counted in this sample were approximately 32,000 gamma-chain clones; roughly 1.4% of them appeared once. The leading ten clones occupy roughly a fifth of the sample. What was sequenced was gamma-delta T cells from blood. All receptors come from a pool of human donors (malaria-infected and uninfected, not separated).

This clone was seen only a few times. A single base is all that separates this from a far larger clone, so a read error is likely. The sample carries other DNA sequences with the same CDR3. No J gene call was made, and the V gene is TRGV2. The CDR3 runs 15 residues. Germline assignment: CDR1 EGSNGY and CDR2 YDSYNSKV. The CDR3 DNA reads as TGTGCCACCCGGGGGGACCCCCGTAGTGATTGGATCAAGACGTTC. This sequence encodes CATRGDPRSDWIKTF.

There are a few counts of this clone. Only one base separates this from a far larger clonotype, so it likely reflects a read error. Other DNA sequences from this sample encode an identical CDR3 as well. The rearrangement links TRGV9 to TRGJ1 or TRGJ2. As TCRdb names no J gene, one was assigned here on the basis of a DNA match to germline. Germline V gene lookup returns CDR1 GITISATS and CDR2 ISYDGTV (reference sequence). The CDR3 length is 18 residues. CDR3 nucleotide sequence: TGTGCCTTGTGGGAGGTACAACAATTAGGCGATAATTATTACAAGAAACTCTTT. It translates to CALWEVQQLGDNYYKKLF.

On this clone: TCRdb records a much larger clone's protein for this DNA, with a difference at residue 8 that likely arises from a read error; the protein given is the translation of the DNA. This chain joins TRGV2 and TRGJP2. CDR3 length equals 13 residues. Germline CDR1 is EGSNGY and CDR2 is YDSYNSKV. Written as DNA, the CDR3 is TGTGCCACCTGGGGGGTTAGTGGTTGGATCAAGACGTTT. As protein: CATWGVSGWIKTF.

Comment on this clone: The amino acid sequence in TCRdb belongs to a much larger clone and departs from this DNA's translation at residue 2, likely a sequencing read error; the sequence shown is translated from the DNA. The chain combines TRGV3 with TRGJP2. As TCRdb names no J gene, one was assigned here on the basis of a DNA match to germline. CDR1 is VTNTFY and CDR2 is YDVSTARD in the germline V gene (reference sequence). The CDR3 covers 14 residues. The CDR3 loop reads CTTWDRSRDWIKTF. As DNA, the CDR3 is TGTACCACCTGGGACAGGTCAAGGGATTGGATCAAGACGTTT.

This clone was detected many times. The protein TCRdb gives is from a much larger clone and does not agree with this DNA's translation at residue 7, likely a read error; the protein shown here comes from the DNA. Here the CDR3 DNA reads TGTGCCTTGTGGGAGGTGCGAACGGAGTTGGGCAAAAAAATCAAGGTATTT. It specifies CALWEVRTELGKKIKVF. The rearrangement joins TRGV9 to TRGJP. The germline V gene has CDR1 GITISATS and CDR2 ISYDGTV (reference sequence). The CDR3 is made up of 17 amino acids. Trimming took 0 bases from V and 7 from J; bases not matched to a gene: 6.

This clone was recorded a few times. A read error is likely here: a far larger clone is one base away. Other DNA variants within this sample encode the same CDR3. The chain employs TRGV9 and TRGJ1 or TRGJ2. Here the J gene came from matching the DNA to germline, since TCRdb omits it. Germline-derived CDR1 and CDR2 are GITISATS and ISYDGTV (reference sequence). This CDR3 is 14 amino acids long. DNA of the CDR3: TGTGCCCTGTGGGAGGCCCCTTTTTATTATAAGAAACTCTTT. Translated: CALWEAPFYYKKLF.

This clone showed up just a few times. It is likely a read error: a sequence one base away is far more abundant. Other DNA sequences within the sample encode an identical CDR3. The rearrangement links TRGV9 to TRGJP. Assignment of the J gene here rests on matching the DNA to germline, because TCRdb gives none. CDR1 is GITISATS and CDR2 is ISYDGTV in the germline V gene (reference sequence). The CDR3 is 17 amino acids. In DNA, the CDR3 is TGTGCCCTGTGGGAGGGAGAACAAGAGTTGGGCAAAAAAATCAAGGTATTT. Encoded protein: CALWEGEQELGKKIKVF.

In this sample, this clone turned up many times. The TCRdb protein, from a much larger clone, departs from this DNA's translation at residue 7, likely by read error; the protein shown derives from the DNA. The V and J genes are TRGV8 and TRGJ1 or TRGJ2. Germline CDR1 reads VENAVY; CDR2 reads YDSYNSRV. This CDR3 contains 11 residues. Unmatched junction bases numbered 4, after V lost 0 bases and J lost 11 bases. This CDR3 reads CATWDRREKLF. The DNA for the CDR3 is TGTGCCACCTGGGATAGGCGCGAGAAACTCTTT.

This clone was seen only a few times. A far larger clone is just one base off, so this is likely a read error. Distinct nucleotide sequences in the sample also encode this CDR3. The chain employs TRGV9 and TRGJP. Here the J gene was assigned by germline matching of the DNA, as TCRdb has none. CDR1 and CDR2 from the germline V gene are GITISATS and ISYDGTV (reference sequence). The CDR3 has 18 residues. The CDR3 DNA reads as TGTGCCTTGTGGGAGGTGCATGGAGGAGAGCTGGGCAAAAAAATCAAGGTATTT. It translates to CALWEVHGGELGKKIKVF.

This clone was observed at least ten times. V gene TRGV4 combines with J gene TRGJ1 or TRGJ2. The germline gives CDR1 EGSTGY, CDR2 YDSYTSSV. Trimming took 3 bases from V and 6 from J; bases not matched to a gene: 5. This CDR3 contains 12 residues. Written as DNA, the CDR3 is TGTGCCACCTGGGATTGGAGTTATAAGAAACTCTTT. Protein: CATWDWSYKKLF.

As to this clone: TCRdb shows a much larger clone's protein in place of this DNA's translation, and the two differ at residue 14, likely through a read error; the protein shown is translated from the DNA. The CDR3 DNA is TGTGCCACCTGGGACAGGCGACAGCCCGTGAATTATTATAATAAACTCTTT. Translated: CATWDRRQPVNYYNKLF. The V gene call reads TRGV3; no J gene was called. Looked up from germline, CDR1 is VTNTFY and CDR2 is YDVSTARD (reference sequence). The CDR3 has 17 amino acids.

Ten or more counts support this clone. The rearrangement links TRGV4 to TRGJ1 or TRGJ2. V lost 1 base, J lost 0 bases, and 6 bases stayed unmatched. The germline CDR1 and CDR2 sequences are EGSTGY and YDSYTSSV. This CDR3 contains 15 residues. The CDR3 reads CATWDGLSNYYKKLF. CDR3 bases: TGTGCCACCTGGGATGGCCTTTCGAATTATTATAAGAAACTCTTT.

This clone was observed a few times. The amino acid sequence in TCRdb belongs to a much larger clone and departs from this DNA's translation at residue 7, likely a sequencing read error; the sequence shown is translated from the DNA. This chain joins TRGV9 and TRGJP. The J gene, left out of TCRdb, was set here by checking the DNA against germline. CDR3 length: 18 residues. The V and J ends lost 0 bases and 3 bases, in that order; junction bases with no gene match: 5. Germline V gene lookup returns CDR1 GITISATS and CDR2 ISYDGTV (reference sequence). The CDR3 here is CALWEVDTQELGKKIKVF. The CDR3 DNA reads TGTGCCTTGTGGGAGGTGGATACGCAAGAGTTGGGCAAAAAAATCAAGGTATTT.